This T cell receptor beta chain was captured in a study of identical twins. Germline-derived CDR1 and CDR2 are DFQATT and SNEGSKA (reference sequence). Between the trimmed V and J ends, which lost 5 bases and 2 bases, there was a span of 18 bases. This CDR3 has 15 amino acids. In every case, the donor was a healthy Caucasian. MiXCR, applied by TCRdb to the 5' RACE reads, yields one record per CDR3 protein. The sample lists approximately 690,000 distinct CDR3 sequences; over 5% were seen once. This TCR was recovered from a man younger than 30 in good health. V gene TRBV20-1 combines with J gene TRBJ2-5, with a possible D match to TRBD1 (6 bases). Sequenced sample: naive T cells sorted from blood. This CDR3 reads CSAYPGQTIQETQYF. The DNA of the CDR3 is TGCAGTGCTTATCCGGGACAAACTATTCAAGAGACCCAGTACTTC.